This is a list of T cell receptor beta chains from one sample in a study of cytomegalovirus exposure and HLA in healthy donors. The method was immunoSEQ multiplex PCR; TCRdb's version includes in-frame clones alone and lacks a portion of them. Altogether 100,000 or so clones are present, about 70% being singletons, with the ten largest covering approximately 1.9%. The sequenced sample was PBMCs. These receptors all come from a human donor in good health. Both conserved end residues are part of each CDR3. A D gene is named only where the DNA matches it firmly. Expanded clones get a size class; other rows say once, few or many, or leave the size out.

CDR3: CATLTGNYGYTF; DNA: TGTGCCACCTTGACAGGGAACTATGGCTACACCTTC; D: TRBD1; V: TRBV7-2; J: TRBJ1-2; size: -
CDR3: CASSLGSIADTQYF; DNA: TGCGCCAGCAGCTTGGGGAGTATAGCAGATACGCAGTATTTT; D: -; V: TRBV5-1; J: TRBJ2-3; size: few
CDR3: CASSIGITSEQYF; DNA: TGTGCCAGTAGTATTGGCATCACAAGCGAGCAGTACTTC; D: -; V: TRBV19; J: TRBJ2-7; size: few
CDR3: CASRQGNEKLFF; DNA: TGTGCCAGCCGACAGGGTAATGAAAAACTGTTTTTT; D: TRBD1; V: TRBV25-1; J: TRBJ1-4; size: -
CDR3: CASRDPGQGLEEKLFF; DNA: TGTGCCAGTAGAGATCCGGGACAGGGCTTAGAGGAAAAACTGTTTTTT; D: TRBD1; V: TRBV19; J: TRBJ1-4; size: -
CDR3: CAGRDGQGAWNTEAFF; DNA: TGCGCCGGCAGAGACGGACAGGGGGCATGGAACACTGAAGCTTTCTTT; D: TRBD1; V: TRBV5-1; J: TRBJ1-1; size: -
CDR3: CASRPGLAGGGKNIQYF; DNA: TGTGCCAGCAGACCCGGACTAGCGGGGGGAGGCAAAAACATTCAGTACTTC; D: -; V: TRBV12-1; J: TRBJ2-4; size: -
CDR3: CAWSETGGRATYNEQFF; DNA: TGTGCCTGGAGTGAAACGGGCGGGAGGGCCACCTACAATGAGCAGTTCTTC; D: TRBD2; V: TRBV30; J: TRBJ2-1; size: -
CDR3: CASSPGFSNYEQYF; DNA: TGTGCCAGCAGCCCAGGGTTCTCCAACTACGAGCAGTACTTC; D: -; V: TRBV11-2; J: TRBJ2-7; size: -
CDR3: CAWAPSNNEQFF; DNA: TGTGCCTGGGCGCCCTCAAACAATGAGCAGTTCTTC; D: -; V: TRBV30; J: TRBJ2-1; size: few
CDR3: CASSQEFGTGRNEQFF; DNA: TGTGCCAGCAGCCAAGAGTTCGGAACAGGGCGGAATGAGCAGTTCTTC; D: -; V: TRBV4-2; J: TRBJ2-1; size: -
CDR3: CASAPGQHGGGYTF; DNA: TGTGCCAGCGCCCCCGGACAGCACGGCGGTGGCTACACCTTC; D: -; V: TRBV2; J: TRBJ1-2; size: -
CDR3: CASSQDGLAGENEQFF; DNA: TGTGCCAGCAGCCAAGATGGACTAGCGGGAGAAAATGAGCAGTTCTTC; D: TRBD2; V: TRBV4-2; J: TRBJ2-1; size: once
CDR3: CASSATGNTGELFF; DNA: TGTGCCAGCAGCGCGACAGGGAACACCGGGGAGCTGTTTTTT; D: -; V: TRBV5-4; J: TRBJ2-2; size: -
CDR3: CASSQNTGAGNTIYF; DNA: TGCGCCAGCAGCCAAAACACAGGGGCCGGAAACACCATATATTTT; D: TRBD1; V: TRBV4-3; J: TRBJ1-3; size: many
CDR3: CASSSSGGHLEQYF; DNA: TGCGCCAGCAGCTCCAGCGGGGGGCACCTGGAGCAGTACTTC; D: TRBD2; V: TRBV5-1; J: TRBJ2-7; size: -
CDR3: CASSVDSYGYTF; DNA: TGTGCCAGCAGTGTGGACAGCTATGGCTACACCTTC; D: -; V: TRBV28; J: TRBJ1-2; size: few
CDR3: CASSQATGELFF; DNA: TGTGCCAGCAGCCAAGCTACCGGGGAGCTGTTTTTT; D: -; V: TRBV4-2; J: TRBJ2-2; size: -
CDR3: CASRPATNEKLFF; DNA: TGCGCCAGCAGGCCGGCAACTAATGAAAAACTGTTTTTT; D: -; V: TRBV5-1; J: TRBJ1-4; size: -
CDR3: CASLEEGKETQYF; DNA: TGTGCCAGCTTAGAGGAGGGGAAGGAGACCCAGTACTTC; D: -; V: TRBV6-4; J: TRBJ2-5; size: -
CDR3: CASSQGLRGRNTEAFF; DNA: TGCGCCAGCAGCCAAGGGTTGCGGGGACGGAACACTGAAGCTTTCTTT; D: -; V: TRBV4-3; J: TRBJ1-1; size: -
CDR3: CASSSSVSVTYEQYF; DNA: TGTGCCAGCAGTTCGTCCGTGTCGGTTACCTACGAGCAGTACTTC; D: -; V: TRBV28; J: TRBJ2-7; size: -
CDR3: CASNPYEGVTEAFF; DNA: TGTGCCAGCAACCCTTATGAGGGGGTCACTGAAGCTTTCTTT; D: -; V: TRBV11-1; J: TRBJ1-1; size: once
CDR3: CASSKRSHGMTYF; DNA: TGTGCCAGCAGCAAAAGATCACACGGGATGACGTACTTC; D: -; V: TRBV21-1; J: TRBJ2-7; size: -
CDR3: CASSPNRENIQYF; DNA: TGTGCCAGCTCACCAAATAGAGAAAACATTCAGTACTTC; D: -; V: TRBV18; J: TRBJ2-4; size: -
CDR3: CAWSKTGGPTETQYF; DNA: TGTGCCTGGAGTAAAACGGGAGGGCCTACAGAGACCCAGTACTTC; D: TRBD2; V: TRBV30; J: TRBJ2-5; size: -
CDR3: CAGGGGADTGELFF; DNA: TGTGCCGGGGGCGGGGGGGCCGACACCGGGGAGCTGTTTTTT; D: TRBD2; V: TRBV2; J: TRBJ2-2; size: -
CDR3: CASSSPARGGGDTQYF; DNA: TGTGCCAGCAGTTCCCCCGCGCGGGGGGGCGGGGATACGCAGTATTTT; D: TRBD2; V: TRBV6-6; J: TRBJ2-3; size: -
CDR3: CASSLRTGPSYEQYF; DNA: TGTGCCAGCAGTTTGCGGACAGGGCCCTCCTACGAGCAGTACTTC; D: TRBD1; V: TRBV27; J: TRBJ2-7; size: -
CDR3: CSVRTGGNTEAFF; DNA: TGCAGCGTTCGGACAGGGGGGAACACTGAAGCTTTCTTT; D: TRBD1; V: TRBV29-1; J: TRBJ1-1; size: medium-sized
CDR3: CASRIDRVGEKLFF; DNA: TGTGCCAGCAGAATCGACAGGGTCGGAGAAAAACTGTTTTTT; D: TRBD1; V: TRBV6-5; J: TRBJ1-4; size: -